One sample yielded the 26 T cell receptor beta chains listed below, sequenced in a study of memory CD4+ T cells and cytomegalovirus serostatus. Single viable CD3+CD4+CD8-CD45RO+ cells were sorted as the memory CD4+ T cells. Produced via immunoSEQ multiplex PCR; TCRdb's table is partial and in-frame only. The sample gives around 45,000 clones, over 65% of which show up once; approximately 1.8% is in the top ten. Sample: memory CD4+ T cells from blood. These TCRs come from an adult in good health and CMV-seronegative.

The V and J genes are TRBV9 and TRBJ2-5; the match to TRBD2 covers 7 bases. CDR1 SGDLS and CDR2 YYNGEE come from the germline V gene. This CDR3 spans 13 amino acids. V trimming: 7 bases; J trimming: 5 bases; junction bases outside the gene matches: 8. CDR3 loop: CASSGGGRETQYF. In DNA form, the CDR3 reads TGTGCCAGCTCGGGCGGGGGAAGGGAGACCCAGTACTTC. The variable domain in full, with the rest retrieved from reference TRBV9 and TRBJ2-5, is DSGVTQTPKHLITATGQRVTLRCSPRSGDLSVYWYQQSLDQGLQFLIQYYNGEERAKGNILERFSAQQFPDLHSELNLSSLELGDSALYFCASSGGGRETQYFGPGTRLLVL.

The CDR3 DNA sequence: TGTGCCAGCAGTTACGGCCCACGAGAGGCCATATATTTT. Translation gives CASSYGPREAIYF. The chain joins TRBV6-5 to TRBJ1-3; unclear D gene. The CDR3 contains 13 residues. V was pared by 2 bases and J by 11 bases, with 13 bases between. The germline V gene has CDR1 MNHEY and CDR2 SVGAGI.

Only a few counts were recorded for this clone. The chain uses TRBV7-2 and TRBJ1-2, with D maybe TRBD1 (5 bases). Germline V gene data show CDR1 as SGHTA and CDR2 as FQGNSA. The CDR3 is 13 amino acids. Trimming shortened V by 2 bases and J by 8 bases, and 12 bases separated the two germline ends. CDR3 in DNA: TGTGCCAGCAGCTTACAATCTGACAGCGGCTACACCTTC. Residues: CASSLQSDSGYTF.

This clone has only a few counts. The chain is built from TRBV28 and TRBJ2-3; D is unresolved. Germline-derived CDR1 and CDR2 are MDHEN and SYDVKM. With 10 bases removed from V and 0 bases from J, the gap between germline ends came to 11 bases. CDR3 size: 13 residues. The CDR3 DNA is TGTGCCATACACGAAGGGAGCACAGATACGCAGTATTTT. Translating gives CAIHEGSTDTQYF. Using reference TRBV28 and TRBJ2-3 for the parts outside the CDR3, the full variable domain is DVKVTQSSRYLVKRTGEKVFLECVQDMDHENMFWYRQDPGLGLRLIYFSYDVKMKEKGDIPEGYSVSREKKERFSLILESASTNQTSMYLCAIHEGSTDTQYFGPGTRLTVL.

J is TRBJ2-5 and V is TRBV20-1, with D perhaps matching TRBD2 (7 bases). CDR1 and CDR2 from the germline V gene are DFQATT and SNEGSKA (reference sequence). The CDR3 sequence is 10 residues long. Trimming left V 6 bases short and J 8 bases short, with 10 bases between. In DNA, the CDR3 is TGCAGTGCCGCGGGGGCCACCCAGTACTTC. Translating it yields CSAAGATQYF.

This clone has just a few counts. The rearrangement links TRBV4-1 to TRBJ1-3; D is ambiguous. The CDR3 loop spans 14 amino acids. V was cut by 3 bases and J by 2 bases, with 8 bases left in between. CDR1 is MGHRA and CDR2 is YSYEKL in the germline V gene. CDR3 in amino acids: CASSHGDPGNTIYF. Written as DNA, the CDR3 is TGCGCCAGCAGCCATGGGGATCCTGGAAACACCATATATTTT.

This chain joins TRBV7-3 and TRBJ2-3, with TRBD1 identical over 7 bases. V gave up 5 bases and J gave up 1 base; unmatched junction bases: 6. This CDR3 has 15 amino acids. Germline loops: CDR1 SGHTA, CDR2 FQGTGA. CDR3 DNA: TGTGCCAGCAGCCCGACCGGGACAGGCACAGATACGCAGTATTTT. Protein: CASSPTGTGTDTQYF.

The chain employs TRBV2 and TRBJ1-2; a possible D gene is TRBD1 (5 bases). CDR3 length equals 12 residues. V was shortened by 6 bases and J by 4 bases, with 9 bases between the two germline ends. The germline V gene has CDR1 SNHLY and CDR2 FYNNEI. The CDR3 reads CASRPGGYGYTF. DNA for the CDR3: TGTGCCAGCAGGCCGGGGGGCTATGGCTACACCTTC. Supplemented by reference TRBV2 and TRBJ1-2, the full variable domain reads EPEVTQTPSHQVTQMGQEVILRCVPISNHLYFYWYRQILGQKVEFLVSFYNNEISEKSEIFDDQFSVERPDGSNFTLKIRSTKLEDSAMYFCASRPGGYGYTFGSGTRLTVV.

This chain uses TRBV6-6 with TRBJ2-5, with a possible D match to TRBD1 (6 bases). The CDR3 is 16 amino acids. The germline gives CDR1 MNHNY, CDR2 SVGAGI (reference sequence). V was trimmed by 6 bases and J by 2 bases, leaving 19 bases between them. CDR3 loop: CASSSGAPRLQETQYF. CDR3 nucleotide sequence: TGTGCCAGCAGCTCAGGGGCCCCTCGATTACAAGAGACCCAGTACTTC.

This chain connects TRBV30 to TRBJ1-5, with D unclear. CDR1 and CDR2 (germline): GTSNPN, SVGIG (reference sequence). V was clipped by 2 bases and J by 8 bases, with 13 bases between them. The CDR3 contains 13 residues. The CDR3 bases are TGTGCCTGGAGTCCTGGACCAAGTGAGCCCCAGCATTTT. Translated: CAWSPGPSEPQHF.

The V gene is TRBV7-8, the J gene TRBJ2-7; 9 nucleotides line up with TRBD1. The CDR3 has 16 amino acids. Germline V gene sequence: CDR1 SGHVS, CDR2 FQNEAQ. V lost 5 bases and J lost 4; bases outside the gene matches: 12. The CDR3 DNA is TGTGCCAGCAGCGTTACAGGGGGCCCTTCCCCGTACGAGCAGTACTTC. This codes for CASSVTGGPSPYEQYF.

This clone is categorized as medium-sized. CDR3 nucleotide sequence: TGCGCCAGCAGGTTATTGTCCCGTGGCGGCTATGGCTACACCTTC. It is translated as CASRLLSRGGYGYTF. The chain has TRBV5-1 and TRBJ1-2; no firm D call. The CDR3 loop spans 15 amino acids. Germline values: CDR1 SGHRS, CDR2 YFSETQ. Trimming removed 5 bases at V and 4 bases at J, with 18 bases between.

The chain joins TRBV7-2 to TRBJ2-1, with a tentative D call TRBD2 (5 bases). V lost 5 bases, J lost 4 bases, and 15 bases lay in between. This CDR3 is built from 15 residues. Germline assignment: CDR1 SGHTA and CDR2 FQGNSA. The CDR3 nucleotides read TGTGCCAGCAGCATTCACCCCGGGATTTACAATGAGCAGTTCTTC. This translates into CASSIHPGIYNEQFF.

This clone was detected only once. V is TRBV30 and J is TRBJ1-2; D is unclear. Germline V gene data show CDR1 as GTSNPN and CDR2 as SVGIG (reference sequence). Trimming left V 5 bases short and J 9 bases short, with 16 bases between. CDR3 length equals 12 residues. CDR3 loop: CAWGAPRSSYTF. CDR3 nucleotide sequence: TGTGCCTGGGGAGCCCCGCGGTCAAGCTACACCTTC.

This rearrangement joins TRBV27 to TRBJ1-1, with D hard to call. CDR3 length equals 13 residues. Germline values: CDR1 MNHEY, CDR2 SMNVEV (reference sequence). Trimming took 4 bases from V and 3 from J, leaving 9 bases between them. In DNA form, the CDR3 reads TGTGCCAGCAGTTGGGCTCTGTACACTGAAGCTTTCTTT. Protein sequence: CASSWALYTEAFF.

This clone was recorded a few times. V and J are TRBV15 and TRBJ1-5; D is unclear. CDR3 length: 14 amino acids. Trimming took off 0 bases at V and 7 bases at J, with 10 bases between the two ends. Germline V CDR1 and CDR2: LNHNV, YYDKDF (reference sequence). The CDR3 sequence: CATSRDQGYQPQHF. CDR3 in DNA: TGTGCCACCAGCAGAGATCAAGGGTACCAGCCCCAGCATTTT. The variable domain in full, completed from reference TRBV15 and TRBJ1-5, reads DAMVIQNPRYQVTQFGKPVTLSCSQTLNHNVMYWYQQKSSQAPKLLFHYYDKDFNNEADTPDNFQSRRPNTSFCFLDIRSPGLGDTAMYLCATSRDQGYQPQHFGDGTRLSIL.

This clone was seen once. The rearrangement joins TRBV18 to TRBJ2-7, with TRBD1 matching 10 bases. The junction had 4 bases not matched to a gene; V was cut back by 3 bases and J by 5 bases. CDR1 and CDR2 (germline): KGHSH, LQKENI. The CDR3 totals 14 residues. The CDR3 DNA reads as TGTGCCAGCTCACCCGGGACAGGGGTCCACGAGCAGTACTTC. The encoded protein is CASSPGTGVHEQYF.

This clone was counted once. The chain joins TRBV11-3 to TRBJ2-3; a weak D match, TRBD2 (5 bases). Germline V lookup: CDR1 SGHNT, CDR2 YENEEA. The CDR3 is made up of 12 amino acids. V gave up 8 bases and J gave up 2 bases, with 8 bases separating them. The CDR3 sequence is CASGENTDTQYF. In DNA form, the CDR3 reads TGTGCCAGCGGGGAGAACACAGATACGCAGTATTTT.

V usage is TRBV7-2 and J usage is TRBJ2-5; D perhaps matches TRBD2 (7 bases). The germline V and J ends were trimmed by 4 bases and 4 bases, with 16 bases remaining between them. The CDR3 extends over 15 amino acids. The germline gives CDR1 SGHTA, CDR2 FQGNSA. The CDR3 bases are TGTGCCAGCAGCTCCGCAGCGGGGACATCAGAGACCCAGTACTTC. The encoded protein is CASSSAAGTSETQYF.

The J gene is TRBJ1-4, the V gene TRBV30, with 10 bases that match TRBD1. The trim removed 5 bases at V and 2 bases at J, leaving 8 bases unmatched. The CDR3 has 16 amino acids. The germline CDR1 and CDR2 sequences are GTSNPN and SVGIG (reference sequence). CDR3 nucleotide sequence: TGTGCCTGGGGGGAGACAGGGGGCAGGACTAATGAAAAACTGTTTTTT. This sequence encodes CAWGETGGRTNEKLFF.

The J gene is TRBJ1-5, the V gene TRBV19; no clear D gene. This CDR3 has 13 residues. Germline V CDR1 and CDR2: LNHDA, SQIVND (reference sequence). The V gene lost 4 bases and the J gene lost 5 bases, with 9 bases spanning the gap. CDR3 residues: CASSSQVDQPQHF. The CDR3 DNA follows: TGTGCCAGTAGTAGCCAGGTAGATCAGCCCCAGCATTTT.

The chain is built from TRBV25-1 and TRBJ2-2; no clear D gene. Trimming took 0 bases from V and 0 from J, leaving 8 bases between them. Germline V gene data show CDR1 as MGHDK and CDR2 as SYGVNS. The CDR3 runs to 16 residues. The CDR3 reads CASSEYTPPNTGELFF. DNA for the CDR3: TGTGCCAGCAGTGAATATACACCTCCGAACACCGGGGAGCTGTTTTTT.

This chain connects TRBV19 to TRBJ1-6; 8 positions match TRBD1. The CDR3 covers 15 residues. The germline V gene has CDR1 LNHDA and CDR2 SQIVND (reference sequence). With V trimmed by 6 bases and J by 7 bases, 8 bases remained unmatched. CDR3 bases: TGTGCCAGTAGACACGACAGGGGCGGGAATTCACCCCTCCACTTT. Its protein is CASRHDRGGNSPLHF.

This chain links TRBV7-5 with TRBJ2-7. TRBV7-5 is given as a pseudogene. This CDR3 has 12 amino acids. The CDR3 coding sequence is TGTGCCAGACCTGGGGGTTCCTACGAGCAGTACTTC. Translation gives CARPGGSYEQYF.

The genes are TRBV7-2 and TRBJ2-2, with a tentative D call TRBD1 (5 bases). The CDR3 covers 15 residues. The V gene lost 6 bases and the J gene lost 1 base, with 12 bases spanning the gap. The germline gives CDR1 SGHTA, CDR2 FQGNSA. In nucleotides, the CDR3 is TGTGCCAGCAGACCCGGAACAGGGAACACCGGGGAGCTGTTTTTT. It is translated as CASRPGTGNTGELFF.

The sample holds one count of this clone. This chain joins TRBV18 and TRBJ2-5; D is uncertain. Germline values: CDR1 KGHSH, CDR2 LQKENI. The CDR3 loop spans 13 amino acids. V shed 3 bases and J shed 4 bases, with 9 bases lying between them. In DNA form, the CDR3 reads TGTGCCAGCTCACCGTCTGGCTCAGAGACCCAGTACTTC. This gives the protein CASSPSGSETQYF.